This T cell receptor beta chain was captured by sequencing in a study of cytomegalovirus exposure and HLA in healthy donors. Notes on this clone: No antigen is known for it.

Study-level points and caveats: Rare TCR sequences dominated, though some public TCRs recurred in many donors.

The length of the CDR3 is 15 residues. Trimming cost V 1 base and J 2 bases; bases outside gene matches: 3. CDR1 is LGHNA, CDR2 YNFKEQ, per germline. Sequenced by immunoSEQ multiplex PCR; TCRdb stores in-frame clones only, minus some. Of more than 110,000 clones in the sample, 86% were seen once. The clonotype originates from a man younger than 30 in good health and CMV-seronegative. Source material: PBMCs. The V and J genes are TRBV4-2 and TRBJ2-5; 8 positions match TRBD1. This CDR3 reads CASSQARTGQETQYF. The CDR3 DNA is TGTGCCAGCAGCCAAGCTCGGACAGGGCAAGAGACCCAGTACTTC.